This T cell receptor (beta chain) was sequenced in a study of cytomegalovirus exposure and HLA in healthy donors listed by TCRdb under 2017. Describing the broader study: In an earlier analysis of around 540 of the donors, 250 to 300 Gb of sequence data and 90 million to 120 million unique TCR beta sequences from 150 million to 200 million T cells were reported. A later analysis re-examined previously published TCR beta repertoires from around 670 donors and added high-resolution HLA genotyping to investigate patterns of TCR occurrence. Rather than drawing on any new phenotypic data, the later analysis identified candidate immune exposures from TCR beta sequences and the way those sequences occurred across donors. A later genetic analysis took genome-wide SNP genotypes for about three fifths of the 666 donors and used that subset as a discovery cohort. In addition to the first cohort of around 670 subjects, a separate validation cohort of under 150 different subjects was used. Donor age, sex, ethnicity and CMV serostatus were compiled together with the repertoire data. Typing coverage varied by locus: about 620-630 donors for A, B, C, DRB1 and DQB1; about 520 for DQA1; approximately 610 for DPA1; more than 450 for DPB1. All discovery cohort repertoires had been generated on a single sequencing platform. The study used immunosequencing to profile the T cell repertoires of some 600 subjects and linked those repertoires to cytomegalovirus serostatus. Among the roughly 430 genotyped donors, around 81% belonged to the genetic ancestry cluster associated with self-reported Caucasian donors. To predict cytomegalovirus infection status, the study brought together high-throughput TCR immunosequencing, statistical association of individual TCRs with disease status, and machine learning. Roughly 300 gigabases of sequencing data and around 80 million unique TCR sequences made up an early release that covered 500 to 650 HLA-typed donors. An earlier analysis of several hundred of the donors applied high-throughput TCR beta sequencing to assess whether each TCR beta V gene segment acted as functional or pseudogenic. Because of strong linkage in the cohort, roughly five DR-DQ haplotypes were treated as single units for association and clustering. Class I and class II HLA loci were covered by the typing at four-digit resolution. Among over 350 genotyped donors of the cohort, an average of roughly 240,000 unique TCR beta nucleotide sequences were sequenced per donor, roughly 18% of them non-productive. The study aimed to test whether cataloging public T cell receptors could reveal signatures of past pathogen exposure. Results and caveats for the whole study, not just this receptor: According to a later analysis, TCR association rates differed among HLA loci, with DRB1 alleles showing the most associated TCRs and HLA-C alleles showing the fewest. In a later genetic analysis, a missense DCLRE1C variant was associated with V-gene and J-gene trimming of TCR beta chains, and the association was replicated in an independent cohort. According to a later analysis, most CMV-associated TCR beta chains appeared to be HLA-restricted, and the HLA associations seemed to be driven largely by CMV exposure. Compared with equally common non-associated chains, HLA-associated TCR beta chains in a later analysis were more clonally expanded and had lower generation probabilities. The earlier analysis of around 600 of the donors excluded some 15 rarely observed V segments, including chromosome 9 orphons, because counts were too low. A later genetic analysis reported fewer N-insertions in productive TCRs among donors in an Asian-associated ancestry cluster than the roughly 700-donor mean. While some public TCRs were present in many individuals, most TCR sequences turned up only very rarely across donors. Cytomegalovirus status was reported to be diagnosed by the classifier with high specificity and sensitivity in both the original and validation cohorts. In vitro tests confirmed that a few of the cytomegalovirus-associated TCR beta chains recognize cytomegalovirus antigens. A further reported finding was that TCR beta sequences accurately predicted the HLA-A and HLA-B alleles for most subjects in the first cohort. In an earlier analysis of approximately 600 of the donors, most TCR beta V segments were observed in productive rearrangements about 87% or about 30% of the time, broadly matching IMGT annotations. The authors suggested that the approach could potentially be generalized to other disease states and immunological phenotypes. Only TCR beta chains were sequenced in this cohort, and the absence of alpha or paired-chain data limited detectable features. In the study, about 150 TCR beta chains were listed as associated with cytomegalovirus. Roughly uniform sequencing depth across donors was assumed in presence/absence analyses, although this assumption may not hold. At a false discovery rate of 0.05, a later analysis linked around 17,000 TCR beta sequences to specific HLA alleles. Assigning TCR associations to individual alleles was difficult when HLA alleles, especially DR and DQ, strongly co-occurred. CMV serostatus was the only immune exposure information available for the cohort. In a later analysis, several top co-occurrence clusters were reported to appear linked to parvovirus B19, influenza, CMV and Epstein-Barr virus. Because some donors lacked HLA typing at each locus, the association tests relied only on the typed subset. A group of highly shared sequence variants was considered likely to be a technical artifact of the sequencing pipeline. Correlated functional status among segregating V segments might be attributable to linkage disequilibrium, but an unknown experimental factor could not be ruled out.

Concerning this clone: No antigen is known for it. No clone much larger than this one lies a single base away; base qualities are absent.

Receptors were amplified or captured by the immunoSEQ multiplex PCR assay. For the multiplex PCR, a mixture combining 60 forward primers for TCR Vbeta segments and 13 reverse primers for TCR Jbeta segments was used. A multiplex PCR assay on genomic DNA amplified the CDR3 region of rearranged TCR beta genes. On the Illumina HiSeq System, the amplified TCR beta libraries were sequenced as 87-base-pair reads. Turning to the authors' computational methods: A later analysis tallied roughly 80 million unique TCR beta chains across the roughly 610 repertoires, and 10 million to 11 million of those chains were shared by two or more donors. Raw reads were error-corrected and collapsed into unique sequences by a nearest-neighbor algorithm in which closely related sequences were merged to remove PCR and sequencing errors. To assign V, D and J gene segments, CDR3 sequences were aligned to IMGT reference sequences. For a sequence to be retained, a match of at least six nucleotides was required to both a V gene segment and a J gene segment. Rearrangements were called productive when the CDR3 lacked stop codons and stayed in frame with V and J; all others were non-productive. Following IMGT convention, CDR3 was defined as the stretch from the second conserved V-encoded cysteine to the conserved J-encoded phenylalanine. The earlier analysis of some 550 of the donors excluded any sequence lacking an unambiguous match to a single V gene segment. An earlier analysis of almost 600 of the donors classified V segments as functional when productive rearrangements were above 56.7% and as segregating when the standard deviation between donors was above 5%. A statistical classification framework was built to diagnose cytomegalovirus status from the catalog of TCR beta chain sequences. In a later analysis, TCR nucleotide sequences were compared against IMGT/GENE-DB human TR gene sequences so that V and J genes could be assigned. In a later analysis, CDR3 sequences and most-parsimonious VDJ recombination scenarios were assigned using the TCRdist pipeline. In a later analysis, every TCR beta chain was defined by the combination of its CDR3 amino acid sequence and its V-gene family, and reads without a unique V-gene family were dropped. A later analysis removed several hundred highly shared, low-generation-probability nucleotide sequences to deal with suspected cross-contamination and a sequencing artifact. In a later analysis, a clonal expansion index for each public chain was calculated from normalized within-repertoire ranks of inferred template counts. Generation probabilities in a later analysis came from a VDJ recombination model fitted to out-of-frame rearrangements, and those results were checked against IGoR. A later analysis scored TCR-TCR, TCR-HLA and TCR-CMV co-occurrence with hypergeometric tests, applying a repertoire-size bias correction to TCR pairs. False discovery rates were estimated in a later analysis by permuting HLA or CMV assignments 20 times. A later analysis grouped co-occurring TCRs with DBSCAN, adding TCRdist sequence similarity when clustering within HLA-allele-positive subsets. Repertoires with fewer than 30,000 or more than 120,000 public chains, plus five repertoires with anomalous nucleotide sharing, were excluded from co-occurrence clustering. TCRdb stores this immuneACCESS table with in-frame sequences only. Part of the clones is absent; in the studies checked, under half of the shortfall reflects unresolved V genes, and no reason is known for the rest. V and J calls and clone size are those listed in that table; D and trimming were worked out from the DNA. Within this sample are approximately 110,000 clones, with around 81% of them counted one time only. Together, the top ten hold less than 2.5% of the sample.

The cohort comprised hundreds of healthy bone marrow donors. At the time of sampling, all cohort members were nominally healthy, though unrecorded immune exposures were likely present. The donor tested CMV seronegative, placing the donor among the 350 to 400 seronegative members of the cohort. Each donor provided a peripheral blood sample, and peripheral blood mononuclear cells were used for TCR beta sequencing. Genomic DNA extraction from the blood cell samples was performed with the Qiagen DNeasy Blood Extraction Kit. This receptor was obtained from a young woman in good health and CMV-seronegative. The sequencing input was PBMCs.

Read as DNA, the sequence is TGTGCCAGCAGCAAAGCGCTTTCCAGCGACACTGAAGCTTTCTTT. Its translation is CASSKALSSDTEAFF. The chain was built from TRBV21-1 and TRBJ1-1. TRBV21-1 is a recognized pseudogene. The CDR3 contains 15 residues, cysteine and phenylalanine counted. The read is trimmed to its CDR3 DNA, 45 bases read in frame from base 1.